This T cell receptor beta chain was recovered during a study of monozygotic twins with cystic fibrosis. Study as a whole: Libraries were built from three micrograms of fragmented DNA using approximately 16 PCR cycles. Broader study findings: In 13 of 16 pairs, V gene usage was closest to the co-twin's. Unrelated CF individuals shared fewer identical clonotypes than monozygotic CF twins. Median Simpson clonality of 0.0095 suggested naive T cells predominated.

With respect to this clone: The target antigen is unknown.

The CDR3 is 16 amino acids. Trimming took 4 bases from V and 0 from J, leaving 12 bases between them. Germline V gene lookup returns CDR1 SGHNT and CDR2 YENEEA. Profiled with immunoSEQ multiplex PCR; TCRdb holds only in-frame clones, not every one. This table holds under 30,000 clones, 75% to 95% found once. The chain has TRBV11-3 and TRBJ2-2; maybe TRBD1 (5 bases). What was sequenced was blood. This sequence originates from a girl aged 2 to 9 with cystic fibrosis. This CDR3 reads CASSSQGNANTGELFF. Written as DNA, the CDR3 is TGTGCCAGCAGCTCCCAGGGAAACGCGAACACCGGGGAGCTGTTTTTT.